These 3 T cell receptor delta chains came from one sample sequenced in a study of gamma-delta T cells after stem cell transplantation. TCRdb re-processed the RT-PCR reads via CATT. The sample holds about 11,000 delta-chain clones, roughly 1.3% seen once. Sequencing used gamma-delta T cells. These receptors all stem from a human donor. It is not recorded whose cells these are; they may come from a transplant donor.

In the case of this clone: It differs at one base from a far larger clone, so likely a read error. The sample carries other DNA sequences with the same CDR3. This sequence joins TRDV2 and TRDJ3; the match to TRDD3 covers 8 bases. Trimming took 0 bases from V and 0 from J; bases not matched to a gene: 18. The CDR3 spans 23 residues. The V gene's germline CDR1 is GEAIGNYY and CDR2 EKD. The chain's CDR3 is CACDTVNLPLGGLSSWDTRQMFF. The DNA of the CDR3 is TGTGCCTGTGACACCGTAAACCTGCCACTGGGGGGACTTAGCTCCTGGGACACCCGACAGATGTTTTTC.

The chain combines TRDV2 with TRDJ1; a possible D gene is TRDD3 (6 bases). CDR1 and CDR2 from the germline V gene are GEAIGNYY and EKD. There are 15 residues in the CDR3. The V end was cut by 0 bases, the J end by 6 bases, with 16 bases between. CDR3 sequence reads: CACDTVGGPNYKLIF. The CDR3 DNA sequence: TGTGCCTGTGACACCGTTGGGGGTCCGAACTATAAACTCATCTTT.

This clone has just a few counts. This DNA's translation and the protein TCRdb lists, from a much larger clone, do not match at residue 5, likely due to a read error; the protein shown is translated from the DNA. V is TRDV2 and J is TRDJ1; D is perhaps TRDD3 (6 bases). Germline V gene lookup returns CDR1 GEAIGNYY and CDR2 EKD. The CDR3 length is 16 residues. V lost 3 bases, J lost 0 bases, and 16 bases lay in between. The CDR3 is CACDAVGGAYTDKLIF. The DNA for the CDR3 is TGTGCCTGTGACGCCGTTGGGGGGGCATACACCGATAAACTCATCTTT.